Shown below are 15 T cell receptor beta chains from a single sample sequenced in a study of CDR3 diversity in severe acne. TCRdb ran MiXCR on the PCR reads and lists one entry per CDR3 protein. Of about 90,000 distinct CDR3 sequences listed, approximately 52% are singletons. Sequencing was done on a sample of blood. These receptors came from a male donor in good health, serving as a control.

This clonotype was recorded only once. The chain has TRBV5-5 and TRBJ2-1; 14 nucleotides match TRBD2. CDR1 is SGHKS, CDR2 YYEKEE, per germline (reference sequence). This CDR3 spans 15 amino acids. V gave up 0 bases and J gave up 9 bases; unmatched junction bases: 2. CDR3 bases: TGTGCCAGCAGCTTGGGACTAGCGGGAGGGTCTGAGCAGTTCTTC. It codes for CASSLGLAGGSEQFF.

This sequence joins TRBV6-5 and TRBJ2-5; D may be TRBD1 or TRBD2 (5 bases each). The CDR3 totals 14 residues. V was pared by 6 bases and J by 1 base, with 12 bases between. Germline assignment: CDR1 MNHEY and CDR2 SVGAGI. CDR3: CASRDTRGQETQYF. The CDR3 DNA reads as TGTGCCAGCAGGGACACTAGGGGCCAAGAGACCCAGTACTTC.

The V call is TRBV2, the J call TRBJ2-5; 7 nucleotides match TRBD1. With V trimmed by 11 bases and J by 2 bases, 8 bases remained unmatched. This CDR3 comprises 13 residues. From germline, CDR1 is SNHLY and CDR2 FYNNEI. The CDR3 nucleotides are TGTGCCCAGTTGAGCAGGGGGCAAGAGACCCAGTACTTC. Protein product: CAQLSRGQETQYF.

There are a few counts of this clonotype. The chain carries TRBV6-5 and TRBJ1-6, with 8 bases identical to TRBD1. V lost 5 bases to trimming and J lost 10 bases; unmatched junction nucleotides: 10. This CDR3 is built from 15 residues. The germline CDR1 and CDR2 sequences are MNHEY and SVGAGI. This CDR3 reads CASSAVGQGTSPLHF. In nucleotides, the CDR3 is TGTGCCAGCAGTGCTGTTGGACAGGGAACGTCACCCCTCCACTTT.

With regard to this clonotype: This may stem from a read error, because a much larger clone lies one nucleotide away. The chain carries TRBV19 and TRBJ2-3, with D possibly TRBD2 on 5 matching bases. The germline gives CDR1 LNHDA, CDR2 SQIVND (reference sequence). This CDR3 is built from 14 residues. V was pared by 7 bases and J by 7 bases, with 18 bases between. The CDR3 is CASNIQESGNTQYF. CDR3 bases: TGTGCCAGTAATATCCAGGAGTCGGGGAATACGCAGTATTTT.

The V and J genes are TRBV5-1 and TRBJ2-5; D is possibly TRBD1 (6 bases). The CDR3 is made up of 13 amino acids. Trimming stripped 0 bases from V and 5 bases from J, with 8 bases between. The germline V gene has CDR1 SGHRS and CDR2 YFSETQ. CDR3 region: CASSLVTGETQYF. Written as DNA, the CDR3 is TGCGCCAGCAGCTTGGTTACAGGGGAGACCCAGTACTTC.

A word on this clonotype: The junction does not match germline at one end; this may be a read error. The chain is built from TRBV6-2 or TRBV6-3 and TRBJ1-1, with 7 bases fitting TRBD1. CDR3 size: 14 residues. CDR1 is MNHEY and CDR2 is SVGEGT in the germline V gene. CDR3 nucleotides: TGTGCCGGCAGTTCCGGGAACAGGGGCACTGAAGCTTTCTTT. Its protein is CAGSSGNRGTEAFF.

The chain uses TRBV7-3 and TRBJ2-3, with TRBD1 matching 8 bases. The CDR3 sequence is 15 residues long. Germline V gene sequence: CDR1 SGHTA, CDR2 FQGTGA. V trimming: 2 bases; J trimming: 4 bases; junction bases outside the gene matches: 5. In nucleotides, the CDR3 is TGTGCCAGCAGCTTAGGTCAGGGACAGGCAGATACGCAGTATTTT. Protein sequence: CASSLGQGQADTQYF.

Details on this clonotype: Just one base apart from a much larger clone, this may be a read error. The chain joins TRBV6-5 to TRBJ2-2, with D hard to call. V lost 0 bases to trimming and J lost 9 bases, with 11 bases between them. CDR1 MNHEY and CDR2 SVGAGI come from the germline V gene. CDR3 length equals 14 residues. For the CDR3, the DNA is TGTGCCAGCAGTTACTCGGGGTTCCCCAGGGAGCTGTTTTTT. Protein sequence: CASSYSGFPRELFF.

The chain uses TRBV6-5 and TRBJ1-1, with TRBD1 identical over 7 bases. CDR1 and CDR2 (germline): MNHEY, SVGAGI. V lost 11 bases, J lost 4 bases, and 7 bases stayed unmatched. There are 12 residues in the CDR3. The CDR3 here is CAVQGRVTEAFF. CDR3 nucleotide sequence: TGTGCCGTACAGGGGAGGGTCACTGAAGCTTTCTTT.

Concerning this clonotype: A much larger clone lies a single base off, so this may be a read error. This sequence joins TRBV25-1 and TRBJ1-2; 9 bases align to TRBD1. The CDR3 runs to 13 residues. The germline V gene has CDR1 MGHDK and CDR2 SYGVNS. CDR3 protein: CASTTQGADGYAF. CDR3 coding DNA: TGTGCCAGCACCACACAGGGGGCGGATGGCTACGCCTTC.

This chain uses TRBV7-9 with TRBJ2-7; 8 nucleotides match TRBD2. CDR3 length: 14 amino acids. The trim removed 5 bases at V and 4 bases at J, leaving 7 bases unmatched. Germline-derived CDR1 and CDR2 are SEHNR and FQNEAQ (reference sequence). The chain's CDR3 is CASSPRRGAYEQYF. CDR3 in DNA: TGTGCCAGCAGCCCCAGGCGGGGGGCTTACGAGCAGTACTTC. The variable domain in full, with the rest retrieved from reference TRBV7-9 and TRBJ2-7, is DTGVSQNPRHKITKRGQNVTFRCDPISEHNRLYWYRQTLGQGPEFLTYFQNEAQLEKSRLLSDRFSAERPKGSFSTLEIQRTEQGDSAMYLCASSPRRGAYEQYFGPGTRLTVT.

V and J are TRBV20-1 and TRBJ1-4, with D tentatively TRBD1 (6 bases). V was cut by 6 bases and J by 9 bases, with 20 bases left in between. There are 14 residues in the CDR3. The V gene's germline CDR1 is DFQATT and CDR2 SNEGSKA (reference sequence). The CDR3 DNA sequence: TGCAGTGCCGAAATTTCCGGGGGGCAGAAAAAACTGTTTTTT. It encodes CSAEISGGQKKLFF.

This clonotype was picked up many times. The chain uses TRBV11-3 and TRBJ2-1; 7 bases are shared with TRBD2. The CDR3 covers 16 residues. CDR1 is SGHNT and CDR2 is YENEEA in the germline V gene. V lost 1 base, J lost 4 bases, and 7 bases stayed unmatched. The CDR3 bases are TGTGCCAGCAGCTTAGGGGGCGGGAGTCTTTACAATGAGCAGTTCTTC. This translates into CASSLGGGSLYNEQFF.

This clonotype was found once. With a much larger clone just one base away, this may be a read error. The CDR3 region is CAITDLGGNERYF. In DNA form, the CDR3 reads TGTGCCATCACGGACCTGGGCGGGAACGAGCGGTACTTC. The rearrangement links TRBV10-3 to TRBJ2-7, with D possibly matching TRBD2 (6 bases). The CDR3 has 13 amino acids. Germline CDR1 reads ENHRY; CDR2 reads SYGVKD.